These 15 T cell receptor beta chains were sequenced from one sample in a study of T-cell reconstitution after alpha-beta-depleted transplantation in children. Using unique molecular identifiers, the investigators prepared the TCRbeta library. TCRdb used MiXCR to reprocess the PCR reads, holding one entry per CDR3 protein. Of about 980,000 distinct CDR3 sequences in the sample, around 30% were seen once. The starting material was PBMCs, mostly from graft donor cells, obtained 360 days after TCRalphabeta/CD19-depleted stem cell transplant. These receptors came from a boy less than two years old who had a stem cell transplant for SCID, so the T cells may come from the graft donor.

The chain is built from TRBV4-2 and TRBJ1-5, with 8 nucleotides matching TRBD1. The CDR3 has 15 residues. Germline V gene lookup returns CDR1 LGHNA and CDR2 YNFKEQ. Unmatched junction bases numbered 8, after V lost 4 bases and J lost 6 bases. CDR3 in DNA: TGTGCCAGCAGCCCGGGGACAGGCGATTCTCAGCCCCAGCATTTT. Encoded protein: CASSPGTGDSQPQHF.

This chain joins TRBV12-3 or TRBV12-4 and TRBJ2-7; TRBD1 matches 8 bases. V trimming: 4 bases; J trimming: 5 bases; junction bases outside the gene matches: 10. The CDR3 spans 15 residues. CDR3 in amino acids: CASSSGRGPVDEQYF. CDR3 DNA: TGTGCCAGCAGTTCCGGCAGGGGGCCCGTGGACGAGCAGTACTTC.

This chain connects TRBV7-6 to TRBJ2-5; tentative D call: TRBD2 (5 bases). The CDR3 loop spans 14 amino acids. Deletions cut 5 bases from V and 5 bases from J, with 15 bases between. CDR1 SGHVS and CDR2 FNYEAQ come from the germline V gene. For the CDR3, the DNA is TGTGCCAGCAGCAAGGCGGGTATATGGGAGACCCAGTACTTC. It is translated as CASSKAGIWETQYF.

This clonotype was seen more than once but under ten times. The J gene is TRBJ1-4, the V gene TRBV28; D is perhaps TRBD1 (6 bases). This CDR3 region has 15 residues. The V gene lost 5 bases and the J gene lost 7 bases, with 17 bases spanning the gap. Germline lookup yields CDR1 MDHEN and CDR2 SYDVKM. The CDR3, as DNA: TGTGCCAGCAGTCCCCAACCAGGGGAGTTTGAAAAACTGTTTTTT. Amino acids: CASSPQPGEFEKLFF.

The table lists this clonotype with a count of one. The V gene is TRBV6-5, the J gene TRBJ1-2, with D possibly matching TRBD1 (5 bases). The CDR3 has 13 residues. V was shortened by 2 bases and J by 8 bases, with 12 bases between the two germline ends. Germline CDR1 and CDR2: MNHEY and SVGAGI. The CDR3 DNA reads TGTGCCAGCAGTTACGGGGGGGTTGGAGGCTACACCTTC. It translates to CASSYGGVGGYTF.

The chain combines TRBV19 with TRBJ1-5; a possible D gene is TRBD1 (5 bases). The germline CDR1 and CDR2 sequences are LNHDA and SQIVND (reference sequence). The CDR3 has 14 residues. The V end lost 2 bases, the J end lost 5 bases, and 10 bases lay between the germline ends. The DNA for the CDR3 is TGTGCCAGTAGTATAACCCAGGGCGATCAGCCCCAGCATTTT. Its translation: CASSITQGDQPQHF.

The CDR3 region has the DNA TGTGCCAGCAGCTTCCCGCGACTAGCGGGGGGGCCCGGAGATACGCAGTATTTT. It yields the protein CASSFPRLAGGPGDTQYF. The V gene is TRBV5-5, the J gene TRBJ2-3, with 14 bases that match TRBD2. Germline V gene data show CDR1 as SGHKS and CDR2 as YYEKEE (reference sequence). The trim removed 2 bases at V and 5 bases at J, leaving 10 bases unmatched. This CDR3 is 18 amino acids long.

CDR3 residues: CASSLALAGGTLNLNEQFF. DNA of the CDR3: TGTGCCAGCAGCTTAGCGCTAGCGGGGGGAACCCTAAACCTCAATGAGCAGTTCTTC. The chain couples TRBV7-8 to TRBJ2-1; 11 bases map to TRBD2. With 0 bases clipped from V and 6 bases from J, the junction kept 13 bases outside the gene matches. The CDR3 spans 19 residues. Germline CDR1 SGHVS, CDR2 FQNEAQ.

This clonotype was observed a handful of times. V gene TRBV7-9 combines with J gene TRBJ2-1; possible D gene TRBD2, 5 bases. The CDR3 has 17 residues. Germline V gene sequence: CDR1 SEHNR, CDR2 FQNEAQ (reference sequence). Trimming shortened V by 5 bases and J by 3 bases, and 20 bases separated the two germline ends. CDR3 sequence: CASSNNAPTRDYNEQFF. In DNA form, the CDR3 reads TGTGCCAGCAGCAACAATGCCCCTACTAGGGACTACAATGAGCAGTTCTTC.

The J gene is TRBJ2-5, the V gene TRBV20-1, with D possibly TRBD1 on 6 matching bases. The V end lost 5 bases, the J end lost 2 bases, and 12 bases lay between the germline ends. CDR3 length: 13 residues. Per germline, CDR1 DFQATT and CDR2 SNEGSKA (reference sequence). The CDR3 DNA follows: TGCAGTGCTGTAGGACAGCCTCAAGAGACCCAGTACTTC. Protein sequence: CSAVGQPQETQYF.

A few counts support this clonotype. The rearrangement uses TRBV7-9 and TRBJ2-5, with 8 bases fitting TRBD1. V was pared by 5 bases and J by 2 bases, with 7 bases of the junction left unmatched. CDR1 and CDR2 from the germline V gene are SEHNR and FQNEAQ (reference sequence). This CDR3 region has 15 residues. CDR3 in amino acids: CASSPGTGVQETQYF. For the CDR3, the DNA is TGTGCCAGCAGCCCCGGGACAGGAGTACAAGAGACCCAGTACTTC.

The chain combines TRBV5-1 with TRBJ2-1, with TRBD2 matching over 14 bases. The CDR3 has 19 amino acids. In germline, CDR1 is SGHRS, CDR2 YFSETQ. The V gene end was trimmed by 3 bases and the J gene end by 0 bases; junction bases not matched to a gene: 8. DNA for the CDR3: TGCGCCAGCAGCTCTTCCGGGACTAGCGGGGGCTTCTCCTACAATGAGCAGTTCTTC. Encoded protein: CASSSSGTSGGFSYNEQFF.

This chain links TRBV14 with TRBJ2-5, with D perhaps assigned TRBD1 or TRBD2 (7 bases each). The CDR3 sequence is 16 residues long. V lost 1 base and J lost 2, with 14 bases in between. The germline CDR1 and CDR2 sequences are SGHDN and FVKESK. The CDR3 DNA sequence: TGTGCCAGCAGCCAAGGACAGGGAGGGATACAAGAGACCCAGTACTTC. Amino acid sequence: CASSQGQGGIQETQYF. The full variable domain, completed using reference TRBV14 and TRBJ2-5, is EAGVTQFPSHSVIEKGQTVTLRCDPISGHDNLYWYRRVMGKEIKFLLHFVKESKQDESGMPNNRFLAERTGGTYSTLKVQPAELEDSGVYFCASSQGQGGIQETQYFGPGTRLLVL.

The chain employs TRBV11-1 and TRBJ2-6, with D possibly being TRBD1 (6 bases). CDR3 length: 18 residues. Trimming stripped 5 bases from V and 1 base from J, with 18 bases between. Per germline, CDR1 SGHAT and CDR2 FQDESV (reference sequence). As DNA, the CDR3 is TGTGCCAGCAGCCAGCCCAGACAGGTGGTATCTGGGGCCAACGTCCTGACTTTC. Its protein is CASSQPRQVVSGANVLTF. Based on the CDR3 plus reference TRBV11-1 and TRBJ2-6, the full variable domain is EAEVAQSPRYKITEKSQAVAFWCDPISGHATLYWYRQILGQGPELLVQFQDESVVDDSQLPKDRFSAERLKGVDSTLKIQPAELGDSAMYLCASSQPRQVVSGANVLTFGAGSRLTVL.

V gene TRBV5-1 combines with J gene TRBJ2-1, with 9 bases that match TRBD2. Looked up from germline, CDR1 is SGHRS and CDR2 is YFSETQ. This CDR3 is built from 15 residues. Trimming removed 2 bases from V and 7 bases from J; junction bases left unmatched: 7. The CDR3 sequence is CASSFGSGGFNEQFF. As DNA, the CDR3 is TGCGCCAGCAGCTTTGGGAGCGGGGGGTTTAATGAGCAGTTCTTC.